This T cell receptor (beta chain) emerged from a study of cytomegalovirus exposure and HLA in healthy donors. The germline V and J ends were trimmed by 0 bases and 1 base, with 7 bases remaining between them. The CDR3 extends over 15 amino acids. The germline V gene encodes CDR1 SGHTA and CDR2 FQGTGA. It was with 60 Vbeta and 13 Jbeta primers that the PCR ran. Method: immunoSEQ multiplex PCR; TCRdb's copy keeps in-frame clones and lacks some. In the table there are about 180,000 clones, around 76% of which are singletons. The sequenced sample consisted of PBMCs. The clonotype originates from a man in his forties in good health and CMV-seronegative. This sequence joins TRBV7-3 and TRBJ2-1; D not certain. The CDR3 DNA is TGTGCCAGCAGCTTAACCGCAGATTCCTACAATGAGCAGTTCTTC. Translation: CASSLTADSYNEQFF.